This record concerns one TCR beta chain sequence. Antigen: not known. The sample originates from a study of cytomegalovirus exposure and HLA in healthy donors. PCR amplification relied on 60 Vbeta primers (plus 13 Jbeta primers). Repertoires were generated with immunoSEQ multiplex PCR, while TCRdb's copy carries only in-frame clones and drops some. This sample has some 200,000 clones, with around four fifths found just once. Study conclusions and caveats: Links to common viral pathogens appeared, in a later analysis, for several of the most significant clusters. Specificity of a few CMV-associated chains for CMV antigens was verified in vitro. A missense variant in DCLRE1C was later tied to TCR beta V- and J-gene trimming.

The ends were cut back, 4 bases at V and 3 bases at J, with 6 bases in the middle. CDR1 is LNHDA and CDR2 is SQIVND in the germline V gene (reference sequence). CDR3 size: 12 residues. The chain joins TRBV19 to TRBJ1-1; D is uncertain. The receptor was derived from a boy between 2 and 10 years old in good health and CMV-seronegative. Source material: PBMCs. CDR3 in amino acids: CASSTPYTEAFF. Here the CDR3 DNA reads TGTGCCAGTAGTACCCCCTACACTGAAGCTTTCTTT.